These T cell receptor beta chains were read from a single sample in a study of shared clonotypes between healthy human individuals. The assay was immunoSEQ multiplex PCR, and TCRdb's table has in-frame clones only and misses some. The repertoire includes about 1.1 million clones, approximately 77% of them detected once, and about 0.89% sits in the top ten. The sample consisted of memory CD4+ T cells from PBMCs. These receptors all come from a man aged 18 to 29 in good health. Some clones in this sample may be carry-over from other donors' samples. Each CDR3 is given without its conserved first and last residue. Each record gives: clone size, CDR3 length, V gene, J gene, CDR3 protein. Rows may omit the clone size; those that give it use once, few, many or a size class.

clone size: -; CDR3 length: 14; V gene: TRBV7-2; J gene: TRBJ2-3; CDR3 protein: ASSSRAGSSTDTQY
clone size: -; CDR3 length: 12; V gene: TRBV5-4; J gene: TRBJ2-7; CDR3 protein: ASSFSANSYEQY
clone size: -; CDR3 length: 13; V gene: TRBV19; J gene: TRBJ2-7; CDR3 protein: ASSHSSGSSYEQY
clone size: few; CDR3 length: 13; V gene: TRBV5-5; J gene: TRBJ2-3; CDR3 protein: ASSSRDSLTDTQY
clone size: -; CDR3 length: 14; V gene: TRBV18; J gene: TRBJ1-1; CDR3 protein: ASSPEAGQMNTEAF
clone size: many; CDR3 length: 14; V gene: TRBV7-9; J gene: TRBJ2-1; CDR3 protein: ASSLGLTGYYNEQF
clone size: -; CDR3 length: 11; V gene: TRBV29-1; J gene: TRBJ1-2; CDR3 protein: SVASGQGRGYT
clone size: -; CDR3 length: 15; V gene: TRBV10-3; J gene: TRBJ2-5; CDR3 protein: AISEGASGRSQETQY
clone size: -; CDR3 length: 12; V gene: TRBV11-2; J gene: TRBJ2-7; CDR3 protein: ASRQDRDRTKQY
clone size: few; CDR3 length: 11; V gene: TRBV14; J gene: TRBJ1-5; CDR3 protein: ASSQGLDQPQH
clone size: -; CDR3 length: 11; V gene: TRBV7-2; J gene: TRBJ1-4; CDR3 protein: ASSVSFGEKLF
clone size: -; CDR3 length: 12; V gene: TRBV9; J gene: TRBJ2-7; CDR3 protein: ASSVRQHPYEQY
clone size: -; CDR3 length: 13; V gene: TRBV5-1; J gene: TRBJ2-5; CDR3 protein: ASSLRQGSGETQY
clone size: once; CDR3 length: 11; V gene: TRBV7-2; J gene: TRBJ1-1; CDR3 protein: ASSSDRRREAF
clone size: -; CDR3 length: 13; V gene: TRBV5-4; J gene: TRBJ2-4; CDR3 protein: ASSLAGAAKNIQY
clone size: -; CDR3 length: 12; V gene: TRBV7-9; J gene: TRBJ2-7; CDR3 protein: ASSWGGTSYEQY
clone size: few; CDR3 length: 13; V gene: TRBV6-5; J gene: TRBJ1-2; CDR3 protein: ASSYSLTGAYGYT
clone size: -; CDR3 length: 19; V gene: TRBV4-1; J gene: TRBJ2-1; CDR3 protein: ASSQHRGTSGSGLFHNEQF
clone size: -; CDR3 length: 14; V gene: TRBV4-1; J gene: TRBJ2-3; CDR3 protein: ASSQDMAGASDTQY
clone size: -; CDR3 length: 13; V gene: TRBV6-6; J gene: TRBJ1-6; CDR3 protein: ASNPQGPRNSPLH
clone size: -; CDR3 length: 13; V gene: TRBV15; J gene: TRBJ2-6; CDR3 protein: ATMGPISGANVLT
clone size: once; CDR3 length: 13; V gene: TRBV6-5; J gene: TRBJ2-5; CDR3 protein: ASSQDRRSIETQY
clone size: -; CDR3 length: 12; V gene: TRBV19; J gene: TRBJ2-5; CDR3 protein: ASSMGRDQETQY
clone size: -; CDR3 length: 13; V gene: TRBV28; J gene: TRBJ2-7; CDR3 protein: ASSLGLAGGHEQY
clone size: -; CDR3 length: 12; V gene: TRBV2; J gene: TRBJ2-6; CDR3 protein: ATAKDSGANVLT
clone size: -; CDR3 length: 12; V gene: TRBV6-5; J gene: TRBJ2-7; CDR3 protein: ASRPMLAGDEQY
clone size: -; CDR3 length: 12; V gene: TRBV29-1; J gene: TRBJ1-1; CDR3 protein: SVEVAGVNTEAF
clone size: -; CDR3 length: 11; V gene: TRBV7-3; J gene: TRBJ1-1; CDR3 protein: ASSMDRNTEAF
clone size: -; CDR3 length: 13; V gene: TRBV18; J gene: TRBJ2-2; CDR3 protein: ASSRRDANTGELF
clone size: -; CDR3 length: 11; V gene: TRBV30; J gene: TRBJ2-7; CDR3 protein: AWRGRTLPEQY
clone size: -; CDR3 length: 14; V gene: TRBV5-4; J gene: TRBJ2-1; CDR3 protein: ASSLAAGAAYNEQF
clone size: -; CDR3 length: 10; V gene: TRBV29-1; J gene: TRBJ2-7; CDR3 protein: SVGQVAYEQY
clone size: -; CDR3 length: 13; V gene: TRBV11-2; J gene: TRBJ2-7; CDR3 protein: ASSGGAGVIYEQY
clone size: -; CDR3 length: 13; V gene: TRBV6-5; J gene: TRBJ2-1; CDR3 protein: ASSYSWEDHYEQF
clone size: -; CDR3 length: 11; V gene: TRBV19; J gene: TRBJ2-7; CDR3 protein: ASSTAGTYEQY
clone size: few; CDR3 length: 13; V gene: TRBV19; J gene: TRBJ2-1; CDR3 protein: AGIPARFTYNEQF
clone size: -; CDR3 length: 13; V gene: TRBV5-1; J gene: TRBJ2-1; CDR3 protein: ASSLAGSPYNEQF
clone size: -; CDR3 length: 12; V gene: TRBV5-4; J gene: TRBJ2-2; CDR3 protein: ASKQGAHTGELF
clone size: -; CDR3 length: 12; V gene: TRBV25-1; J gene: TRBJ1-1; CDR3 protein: ASSEYGRYTEAF
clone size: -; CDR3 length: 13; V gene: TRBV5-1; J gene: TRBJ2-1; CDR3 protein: ASSLGRGPYNEQF
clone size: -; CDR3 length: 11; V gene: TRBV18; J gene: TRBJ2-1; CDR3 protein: ASSPGILNEQF
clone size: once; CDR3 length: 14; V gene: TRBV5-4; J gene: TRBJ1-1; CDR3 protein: ASSLEVAGASGEAF
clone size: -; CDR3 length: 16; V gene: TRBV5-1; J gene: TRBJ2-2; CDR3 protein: ASSIPGLAGGSTGELF
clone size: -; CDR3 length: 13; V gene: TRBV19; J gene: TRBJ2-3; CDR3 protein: ASSGRRQDTDTQY
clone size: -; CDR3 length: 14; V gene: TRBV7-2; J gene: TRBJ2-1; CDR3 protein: ASRAGTGRSNNEQF
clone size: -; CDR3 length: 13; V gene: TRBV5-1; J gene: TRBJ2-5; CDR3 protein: ASSLADRGRETQY
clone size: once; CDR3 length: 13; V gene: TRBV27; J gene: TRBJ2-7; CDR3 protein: ASSPGRGLSYEQY
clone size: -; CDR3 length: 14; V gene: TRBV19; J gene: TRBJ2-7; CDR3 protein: ASSIGTRIPPFEQY
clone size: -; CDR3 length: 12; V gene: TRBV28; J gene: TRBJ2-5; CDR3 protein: ASSLFRDGETQY